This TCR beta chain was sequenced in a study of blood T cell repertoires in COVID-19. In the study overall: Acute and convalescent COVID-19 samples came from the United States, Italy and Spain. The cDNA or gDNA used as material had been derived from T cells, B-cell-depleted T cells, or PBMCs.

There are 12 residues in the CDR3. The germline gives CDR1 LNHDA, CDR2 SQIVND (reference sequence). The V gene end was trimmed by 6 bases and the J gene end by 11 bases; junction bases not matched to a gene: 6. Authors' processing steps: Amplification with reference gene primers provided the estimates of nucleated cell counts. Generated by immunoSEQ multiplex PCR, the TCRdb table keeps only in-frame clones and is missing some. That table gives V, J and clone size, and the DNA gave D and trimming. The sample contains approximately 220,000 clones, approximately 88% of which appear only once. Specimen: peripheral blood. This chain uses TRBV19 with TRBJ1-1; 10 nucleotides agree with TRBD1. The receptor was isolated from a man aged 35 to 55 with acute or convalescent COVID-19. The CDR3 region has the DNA TGTGCCAGTAGGGGACAGGGGACTGTGGCTTTCTTT. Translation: CASRGQGTVAFF.